This record looks at one T cell receptor (beta chain) sequence and its context. The antigen is not known. This CDR3 is 13 amino acids long. The V end lost 11 bases, the J end lost 1 base, and 14 bases lay between the germline ends. Germline V lookup: CDR1 SNHLY, CDR2 FYNNEI. The method was immunoSEQ multiplex PCR; TCRdb's version includes in-frame clones alone and lacks a portion of them. Altogether 45,000 to 55,000 clones are present, 80% to 90% being singletons, with the ten largest covering 6.7%. The sample is drawn from a study of cytomegalovirus exposure and HLA in healthy donors. Study conclusions and caveats: TCR clusters originating in the first cohort tended to co-occur in the 120 validation repertoires, according to a later analysis. Rare TCR sequences dominated, though some public TCRs recurred in many donors. About 150 TCR beta chains were listed as cytomegalovirus-associated. According to reports, the classifier identified cytomegalovirus status with high specificity and sensitivity.

The sequenced sample consisted of PBMCs. The genes are TRBV2 and TRBJ1-1, with D perhaps TRBD1 (5 bases). The TCR sequence derives from a woman younger than 45 in good health and CMV-seronegative. CDR3 sequence (DNA): TGTGCCGGAGCGGGGGGTCAGAACACTGAAGCTTTCTTT. Protein sequence: CAGAGGQNTEAFF.